This entry concerns a single T cell receptor beta chain. What it recognizes is unknown. TCRdb itself ran the RT-PCR reads through MiXCR, one entry per CDR3 protein. The sample shows 400,000 to 650,000 distinct CDR3 sequences, approximately 7.3% of them seen only once. These data come from a study of response to subunit inactivated influenza vaccine. V dropped 1 base and J dropped 2; count of bases not matched to a gene: 5. This CDR3 is 17 amino acids long. The germline V gene encodes CDR1 SGHRS and CDR2 YFSETQ. Study-wide results and limits: That few new T cells are recruited by each seasonal influenza vaccination was the authors' suggestion.

V gene TRBV5-1 combines with J gene TRBJ2-5; the match to TRBD2 covers 13 bases. This specimen consisted of PBMCs from blood, obtained about 23 months after vaccination. The TCR originated in a man between 50 and 75 years old who received an inactivated influenza vaccine. CDR3 bases: TGCGCCAGCAGCTTGCTTCGGACTAGCGGGGGACAAGAGACCCAGTACTTC. Amino acids: CASSLLRTSGGQETQYF.